This entry is about one T cell receptor (beta chain). This entry belongs to a study of cytomegalovirus exposure and HLA in healthy donors. Across the study: It was reported in a later analysis that the same platform had been used for the approximately 110 validation repertoires as for the approximately 670 first-cohort repertoires.

This CDR3 contains 16 residues. Per germline, CDR1 LGHNA and CDR2 YSLEER. The J segment lost 3 bases and the V segment lost 4 bases, leaving 9 bases of the junction unmatched. Profiled with immunoSEQ multiplex PCR; TCRdb holds only in-frame clones, not every one. Of about 120,000 clones in the sample, over 75% were seen once. The sequence came from a woman aged 25 to 39 in good health and CMV-seropositive. V usage is TRBV4-3 and J usage is TRBJ1-1, with 9 nucleotides matching TRBD1. Sequencing input: PBMCs. The CDR3 sequence: CASSRTWGTGYTEAFF. CDR3 nucleotides: TGCGCCAGCAGCCGGACCTGGGGGACAGGGTACACTGAAGCTTTCTTT.